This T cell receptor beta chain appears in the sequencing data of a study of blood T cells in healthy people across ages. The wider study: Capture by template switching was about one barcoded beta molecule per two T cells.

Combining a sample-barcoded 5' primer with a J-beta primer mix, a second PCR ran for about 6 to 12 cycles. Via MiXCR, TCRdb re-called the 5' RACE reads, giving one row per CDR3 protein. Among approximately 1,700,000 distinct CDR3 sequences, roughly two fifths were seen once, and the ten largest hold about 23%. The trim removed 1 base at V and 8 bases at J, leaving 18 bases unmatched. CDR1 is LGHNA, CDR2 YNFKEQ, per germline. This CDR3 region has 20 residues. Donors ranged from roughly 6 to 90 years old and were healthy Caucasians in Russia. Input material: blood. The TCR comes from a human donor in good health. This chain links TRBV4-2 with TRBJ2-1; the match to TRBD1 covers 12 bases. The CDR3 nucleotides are TGTGCCAGCAGCCAAGTCACGGGACAGGGGGCGCTTCGTCGGGCGGATGAGCAGTTCTTC. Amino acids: CASSQVTGQGALRRADEQFF.